This TCR beta chain derives from a study of cytomegalovirus exposure and HLA in healthy donors. The study, taken as a whole, reports: Later work associated fewer than 20,000 TCR beta sequences with HLA alleles at 0.05 false discovery rate.

The PCR used 60 Vbeta and 13 Jbeta primers. Sequencing was performed with immunoSEQ multiplex PCR; in TCRdb, only in-frame clones are kept and a portion is missing. The sample shows more than 140,000 clones, approximately 80% of them seen only once. As to this clone: Antigen specificity is unknown.

The CDR3 extends over 14 amino acids. Germline CDR1 reads SNHLY; CDR2 reads FYNNEI. V was shortened by 7 bases and J by 4 bases, with 14 bases between the two germline ends. The TCR originated in a man in his thirties or forties in good health and CMV-seropositive. The V and J genes are TRBV2 and TRBJ1-3, with D perhaps TRBD1 (6 bases). Sequencing used PBMCs. CDR3: CASNPVGHGNTIYF. As DNA, the CDR3 is TGTGCCAGCAACCCGGTGGGACACGGAAACACCATATATTTT.